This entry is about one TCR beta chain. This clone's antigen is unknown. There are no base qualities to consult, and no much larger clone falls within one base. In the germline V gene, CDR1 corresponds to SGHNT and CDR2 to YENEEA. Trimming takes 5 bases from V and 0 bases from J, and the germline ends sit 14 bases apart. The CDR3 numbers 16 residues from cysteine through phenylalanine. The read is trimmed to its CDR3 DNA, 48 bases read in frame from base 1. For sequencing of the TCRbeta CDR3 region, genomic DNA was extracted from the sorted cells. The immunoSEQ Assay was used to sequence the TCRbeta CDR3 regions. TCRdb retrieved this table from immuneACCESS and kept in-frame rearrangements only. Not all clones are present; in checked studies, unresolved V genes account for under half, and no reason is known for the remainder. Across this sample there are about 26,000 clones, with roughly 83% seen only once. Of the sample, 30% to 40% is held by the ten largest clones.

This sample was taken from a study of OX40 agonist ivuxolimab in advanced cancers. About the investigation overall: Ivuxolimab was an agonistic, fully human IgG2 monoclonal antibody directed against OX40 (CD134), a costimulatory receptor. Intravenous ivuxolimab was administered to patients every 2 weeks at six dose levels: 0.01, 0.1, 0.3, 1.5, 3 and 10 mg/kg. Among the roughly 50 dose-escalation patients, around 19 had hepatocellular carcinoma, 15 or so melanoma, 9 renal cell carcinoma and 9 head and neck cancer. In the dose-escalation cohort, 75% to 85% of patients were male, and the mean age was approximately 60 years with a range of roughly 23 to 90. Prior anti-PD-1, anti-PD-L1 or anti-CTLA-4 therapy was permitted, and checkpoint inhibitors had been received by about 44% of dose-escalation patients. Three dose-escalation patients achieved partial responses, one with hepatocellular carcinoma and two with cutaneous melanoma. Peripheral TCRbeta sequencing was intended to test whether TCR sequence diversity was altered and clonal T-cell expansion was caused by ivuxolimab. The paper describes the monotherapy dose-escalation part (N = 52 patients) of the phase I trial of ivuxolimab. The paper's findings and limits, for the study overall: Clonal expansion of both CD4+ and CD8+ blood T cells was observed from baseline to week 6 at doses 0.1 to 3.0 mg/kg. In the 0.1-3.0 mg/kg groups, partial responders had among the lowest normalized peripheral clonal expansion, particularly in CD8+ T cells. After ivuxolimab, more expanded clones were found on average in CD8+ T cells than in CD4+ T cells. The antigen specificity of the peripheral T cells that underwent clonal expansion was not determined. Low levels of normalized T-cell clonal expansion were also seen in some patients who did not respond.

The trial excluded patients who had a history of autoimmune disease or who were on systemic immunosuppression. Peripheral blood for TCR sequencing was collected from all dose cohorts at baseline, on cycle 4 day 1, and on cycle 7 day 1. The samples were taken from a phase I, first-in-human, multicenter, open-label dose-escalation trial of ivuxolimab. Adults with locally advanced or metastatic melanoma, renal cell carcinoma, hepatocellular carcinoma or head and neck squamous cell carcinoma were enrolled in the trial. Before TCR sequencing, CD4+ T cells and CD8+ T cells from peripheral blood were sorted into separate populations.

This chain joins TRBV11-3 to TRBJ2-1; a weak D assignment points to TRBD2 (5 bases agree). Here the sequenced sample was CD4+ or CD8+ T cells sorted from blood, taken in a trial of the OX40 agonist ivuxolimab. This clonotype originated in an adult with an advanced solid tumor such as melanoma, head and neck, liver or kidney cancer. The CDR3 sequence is CASSPIAFSSYNEQFF. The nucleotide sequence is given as TGTGCCAGCAGCCCAATAGCGTTTAGCTCCTACAATGAGCAGTTCTTC.